This TCR beta chain was profiled in a study of T cell clonotyping in hematopoietic cell transplantation. In the case of this clone: The antigen remains unidentified.

Here immunoSEQ multiplex PCR was the method, and the copy in TCRdb shows in-frame clones only, minus some. The table lists roughly 10,000 clones, approximately 96% of them singletons. The V and J ends lost 6 bases and 2 bases, in that order; junction bases with no gene match: 3. Germline CDR1 reads MNHNY; CDR2 reads SVGAGI (reference sequence). The CDR3 loop spans 14 amino acids. Study-wide results and caveats: Pathologically expanded recipient clonotypes increased progressively from day 30 to day 180 as diversity fell.

Source: peripheral blood mononuclear cells, taken 100 days after allogeneic stem cell transplant. This receptor was taken from a male patient aged 60 to 75 who had an allogeneic stem cell transplant from a related donor, so the T cells may come from the graft donor. Some clones in this sample may be carry-over from other donors' samples. This chain links TRBV6-6 with TRBJ2-7; 11 nucleotides line up with TRBD2. CDR3 residues: CASRLAGETYEQYF. The CDR3 nucleotides are TGTGCCAGCAGACTAGCGGGGGAGACCTACGAGCAGTACTTC.